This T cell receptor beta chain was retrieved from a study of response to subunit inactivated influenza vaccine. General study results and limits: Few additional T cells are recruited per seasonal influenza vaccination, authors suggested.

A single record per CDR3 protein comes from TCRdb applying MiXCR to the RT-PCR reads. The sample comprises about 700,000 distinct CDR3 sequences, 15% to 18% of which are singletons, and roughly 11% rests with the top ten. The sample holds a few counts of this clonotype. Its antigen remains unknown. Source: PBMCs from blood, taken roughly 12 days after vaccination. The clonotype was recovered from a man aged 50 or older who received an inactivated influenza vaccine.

For the CDR3, the DNA is TGCAGTGCTAGCCGACAGGGGGCGAGAGAGCAGTACTTC. It encodes CSASRQGAREQYF. The chain carries TRBV20-1 and TRBJ2-7, with TRBD1 matching 10 bases. The CDR3 sequence is 13 residues long. Germline lookup yields CDR1 DFQATT and CDR2 SNEGSKA (reference sequence). The J segment lost 7 bases and the V segment lost 3 bases, leaving 6 bases of the junction unmatched.